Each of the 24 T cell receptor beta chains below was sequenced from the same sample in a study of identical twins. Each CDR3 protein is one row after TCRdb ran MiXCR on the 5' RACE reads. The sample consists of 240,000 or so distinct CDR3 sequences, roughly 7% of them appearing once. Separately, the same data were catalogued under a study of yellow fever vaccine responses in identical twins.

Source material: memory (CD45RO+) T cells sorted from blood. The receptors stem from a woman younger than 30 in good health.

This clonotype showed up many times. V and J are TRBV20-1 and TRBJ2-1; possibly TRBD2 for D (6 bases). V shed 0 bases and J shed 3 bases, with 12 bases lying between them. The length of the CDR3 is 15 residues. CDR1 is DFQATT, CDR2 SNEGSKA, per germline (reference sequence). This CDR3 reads CSARDRDLDYNEQFF. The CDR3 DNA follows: TGCAGTGCTAGAGACCGGGACTTAGACTACAATGAGCAGTTCTTC.

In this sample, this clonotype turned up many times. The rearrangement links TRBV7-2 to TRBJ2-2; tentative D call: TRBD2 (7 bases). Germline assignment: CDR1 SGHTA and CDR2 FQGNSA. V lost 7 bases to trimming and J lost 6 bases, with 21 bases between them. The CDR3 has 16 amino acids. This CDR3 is CASTKEVGGQAGELFF. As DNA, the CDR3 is TGTGCCAGCACCAAAGAAGTGGGGGGGCAAGCCGGGGAGCTGTTTTTT.

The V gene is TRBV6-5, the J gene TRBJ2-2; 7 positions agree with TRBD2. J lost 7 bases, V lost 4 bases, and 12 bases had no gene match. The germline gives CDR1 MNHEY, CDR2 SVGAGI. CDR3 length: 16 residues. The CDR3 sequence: CASSSLGGRAVGELFF. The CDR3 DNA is TGTGCCAGCAGTTCCCTGGGTGGGAGGGCCGTCGGGGAGCTGTTTTTT.

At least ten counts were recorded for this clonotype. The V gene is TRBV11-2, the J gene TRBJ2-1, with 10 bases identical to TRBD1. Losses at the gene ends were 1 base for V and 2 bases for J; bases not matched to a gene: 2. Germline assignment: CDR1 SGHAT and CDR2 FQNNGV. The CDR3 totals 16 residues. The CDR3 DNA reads TGTGCCAGCAGCTTAGTGGGGACAGGGGCCTACAATGAGCAGTTCTTC. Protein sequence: CASSLVGTGAYNEQFF.

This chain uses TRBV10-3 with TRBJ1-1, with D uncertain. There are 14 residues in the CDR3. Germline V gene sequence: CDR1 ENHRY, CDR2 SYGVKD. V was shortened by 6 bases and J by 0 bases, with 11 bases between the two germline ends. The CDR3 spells CAIRAGRMNTEAFF. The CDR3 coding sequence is TGTGCCATCAGAGCAGGCAGGATGAACACTGAAGCTTTCTTT.

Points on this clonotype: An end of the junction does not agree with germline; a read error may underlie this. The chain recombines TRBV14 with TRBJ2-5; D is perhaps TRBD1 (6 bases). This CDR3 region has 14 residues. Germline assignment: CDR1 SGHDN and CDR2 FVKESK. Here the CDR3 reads CASSQGTVEETLYF. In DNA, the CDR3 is TGTGCCAGCAGCCAAGGGACAGTTGAAGAGACCCTGTACTTC.

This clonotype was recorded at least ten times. Here the CDR3 DNA reads TGTGCCAGCAGTCCTCCCTGGACTAGCGTCGAGCAGTACTTC. Protein sequence: CASSPPWTSVEQYF. The V call is TRBV12-3 or TRBV12-4, the J call TRBJ2-7, with 9 nucleotides matching TRBD2. V was pared by 5 bases and J by 6 bases, with 8 bases of the junction left unmatched. This CDR3 has 14 amino acids.

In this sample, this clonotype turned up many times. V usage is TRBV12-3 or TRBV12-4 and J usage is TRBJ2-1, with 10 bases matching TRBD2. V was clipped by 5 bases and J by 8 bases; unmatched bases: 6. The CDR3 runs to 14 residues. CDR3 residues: CASSPGTSAHEQFF. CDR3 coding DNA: TGTGCCAGCAGTCCCGGGACTAGCGCCCATGAGCAGTTCTTC.

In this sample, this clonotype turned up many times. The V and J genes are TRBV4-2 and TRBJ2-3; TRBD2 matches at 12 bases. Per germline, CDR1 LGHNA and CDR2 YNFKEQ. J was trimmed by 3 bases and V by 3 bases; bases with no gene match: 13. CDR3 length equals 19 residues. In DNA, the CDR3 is TGTGCCAGCAGCCAGGGCAGGGTTGTCCTAGCGGGAGGGACAGATACGCAGTATTTT. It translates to CASSQGRVVLAGGTDTQYF.

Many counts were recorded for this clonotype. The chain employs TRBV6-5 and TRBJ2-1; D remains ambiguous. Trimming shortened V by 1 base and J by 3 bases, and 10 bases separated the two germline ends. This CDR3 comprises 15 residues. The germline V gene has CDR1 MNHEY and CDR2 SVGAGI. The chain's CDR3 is CASSYFKPLYNEQFF. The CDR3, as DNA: TGTGCCAGCAGTTACTTTAAGCCCCTCTACAATGAGCAGTTCTTC.

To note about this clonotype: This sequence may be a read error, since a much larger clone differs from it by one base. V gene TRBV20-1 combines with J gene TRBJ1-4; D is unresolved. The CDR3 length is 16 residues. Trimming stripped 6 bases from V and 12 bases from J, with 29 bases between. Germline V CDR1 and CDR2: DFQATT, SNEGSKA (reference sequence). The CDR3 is CSAHPLKSGEREELFF. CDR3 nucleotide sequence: TGCAGTGCACACCCGTTGAAGTCGGGTGAGAGGGAAGAACTGTTTTTT.

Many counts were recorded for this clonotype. The CDR3 sequence is CASGEGATQYF. The CDR3 nucleotides read TGTGCCAGCGGGGAGGGGGCAACCCAGTACTTC. The chain recombines TRBV12-3 or TRBV12-4 with TRBJ2-5, with D perhaps TRBD1 or TRBD2 (7 bases each). The CDR3 is made up of 11 amino acids. V was shortened by 8 bases and J by 8 bases, with 12 bases between the two germline ends.

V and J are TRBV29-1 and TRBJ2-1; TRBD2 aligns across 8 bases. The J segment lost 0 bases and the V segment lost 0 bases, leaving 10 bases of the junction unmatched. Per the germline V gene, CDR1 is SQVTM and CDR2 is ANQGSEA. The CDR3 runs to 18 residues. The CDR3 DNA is TGCAGCGTTGAAGATCAAAAAATAGCGGGATTCTCCTACAATGAGCAGTTCTTC. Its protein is CSVEDQKIAGFSYNEQFF.

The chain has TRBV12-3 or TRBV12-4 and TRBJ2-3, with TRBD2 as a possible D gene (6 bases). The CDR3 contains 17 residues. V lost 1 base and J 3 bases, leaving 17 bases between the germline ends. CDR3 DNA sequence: TGTGCCAGCAGTTTAGGGGCGGGAACTCTGGGGACAGATACGCAGTATTTT. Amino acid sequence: CASSLGAGTLGTDTQYF.

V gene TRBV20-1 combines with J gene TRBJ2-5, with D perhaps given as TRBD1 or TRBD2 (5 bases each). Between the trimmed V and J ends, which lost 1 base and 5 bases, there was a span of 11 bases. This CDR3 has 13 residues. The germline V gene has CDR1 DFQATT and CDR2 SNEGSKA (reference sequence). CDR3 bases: TGCAGTGCTAGAGTCGTCGAGGGGGAGACCCAGTACTTC. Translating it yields CSARVVEGETQYF.

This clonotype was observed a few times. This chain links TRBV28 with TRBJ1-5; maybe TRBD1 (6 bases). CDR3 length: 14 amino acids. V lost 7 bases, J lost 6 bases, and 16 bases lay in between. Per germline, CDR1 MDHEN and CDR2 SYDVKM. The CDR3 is CASTPRGKAQPQHF. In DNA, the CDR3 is TGTGCCAGCACCCCGAGGGGGAAGGCTCAGCCCCAGCATTTT.

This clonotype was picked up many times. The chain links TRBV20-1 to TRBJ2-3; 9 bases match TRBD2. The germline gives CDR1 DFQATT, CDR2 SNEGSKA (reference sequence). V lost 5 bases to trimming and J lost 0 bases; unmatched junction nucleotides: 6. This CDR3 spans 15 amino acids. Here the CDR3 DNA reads TGCAGTGCTCGATCTAGCGGGGCTAGCACAGATACGCAGTATTTT. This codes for CSARSSGASTDTQYF.

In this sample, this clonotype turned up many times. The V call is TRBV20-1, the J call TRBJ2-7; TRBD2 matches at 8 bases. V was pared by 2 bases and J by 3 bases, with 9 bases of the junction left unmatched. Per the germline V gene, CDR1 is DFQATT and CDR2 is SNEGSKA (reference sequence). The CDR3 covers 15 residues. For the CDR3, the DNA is TGCAGTGCTAGATCAGCGACTAGCGCATTCTACGAGCAGTACTTC. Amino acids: CSARSATSAFYEQYF.

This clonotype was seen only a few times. CDR3 in amino acids: CASSRASAGSTIYF. CDR3 in DNA: TGTGCCAGCAGCCGAGCATCTGCAGGCTCAACCATATATTTT. The V call is TRBV28, the J call TRBJ1-3; D unclear. CDR1 and CDR2 (germline): MDHEN, SYDVKM. With 6 bases removed from V and 10 bases from J, the gap between germline ends came to 19 bases. CDR3 length: 14 amino acids. The entire variable domain, with the rest obtained from reference TRBV28 and TRBJ1-3, is as follows: DVKVTQSSRYLVKRTGEKVFLECVQDMDHENMFWYRQDPGLGLRLIYFSYDVKMKEKGDIPEGYSVSREKKERFSLILESASTNQTSMYLCASSRASAGSTIYFGEGSWLTVV.

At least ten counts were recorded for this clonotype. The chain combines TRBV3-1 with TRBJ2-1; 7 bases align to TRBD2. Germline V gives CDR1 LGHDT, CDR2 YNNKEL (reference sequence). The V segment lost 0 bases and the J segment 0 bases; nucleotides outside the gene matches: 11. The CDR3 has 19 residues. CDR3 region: CASSQELLGAGASYNEQFF. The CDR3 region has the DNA TGTGCCAGCAGCCAAGAGTTATTAGGGGCGGGAGCCTCCTACAATGAGCAGTTCTTC.

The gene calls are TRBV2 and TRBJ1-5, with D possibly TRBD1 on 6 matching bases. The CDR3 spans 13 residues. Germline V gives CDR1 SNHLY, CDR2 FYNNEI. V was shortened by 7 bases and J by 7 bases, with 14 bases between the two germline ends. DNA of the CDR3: TGTGCCAGCACATGGGACATTGAACAGCCCCAGCATTTT. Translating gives CASTWDIEQPQHF.

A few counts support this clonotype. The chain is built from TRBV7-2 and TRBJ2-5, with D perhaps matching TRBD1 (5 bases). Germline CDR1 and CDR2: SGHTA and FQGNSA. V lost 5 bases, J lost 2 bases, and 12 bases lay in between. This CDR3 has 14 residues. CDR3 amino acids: CASSRQILQETQYF. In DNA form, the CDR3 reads TGTGCCAGCAGCCGACAGATTTTACAAGAGACCCAGTACTTC. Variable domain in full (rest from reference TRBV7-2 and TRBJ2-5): GAGVSQSPSNKVTEKGKDVELRCDPISGHTALYWYRQSLGQGLEFLIYFQGNSAPDKSGLPSDRFSAERTGGSVSTLTIQRTQQEDSAVYLCASSRQILQETQYFGPGTRLLVL.

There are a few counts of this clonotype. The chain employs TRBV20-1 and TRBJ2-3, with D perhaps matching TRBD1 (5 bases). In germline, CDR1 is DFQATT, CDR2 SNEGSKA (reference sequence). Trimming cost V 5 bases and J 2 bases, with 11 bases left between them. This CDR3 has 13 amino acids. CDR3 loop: CSAFDSYTDTQYF. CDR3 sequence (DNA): TGCAGTGCTTTTGACAGTTACACAGATACGCAGTATTTT.

For the CDR3, the DNA is TGTGCCAGCAGTTGGGGGGTACCTTTTTTGGGGCAGAATTCACCCCTCCACTTT. The encoded protein is CASSWGVPFLGQNSPLHF. The V gene is TRBV28, the J gene TRBJ1-6, with D maybe TRBD1 (5 bases). V dropped 4 bases and J dropped 7 bases, with 23 bases sitting between them. The CDR3 is 18 residues long. Per the germline V gene, CDR1 is MDHEN and CDR2 is SYDVKM. Complete variable domain (other parts from reference TRBV28 and TRBJ1-6): DVKVTQSSRYLVKRTGEKVFLECVQDMDHENMFWYRQDPGLGLRLIYFSYDVKMKEKGDIPEGYSVSREKKERFSLILESASTNQTSMYLCASSWGVPFLGQNSPLHFGNGTRLTVT.